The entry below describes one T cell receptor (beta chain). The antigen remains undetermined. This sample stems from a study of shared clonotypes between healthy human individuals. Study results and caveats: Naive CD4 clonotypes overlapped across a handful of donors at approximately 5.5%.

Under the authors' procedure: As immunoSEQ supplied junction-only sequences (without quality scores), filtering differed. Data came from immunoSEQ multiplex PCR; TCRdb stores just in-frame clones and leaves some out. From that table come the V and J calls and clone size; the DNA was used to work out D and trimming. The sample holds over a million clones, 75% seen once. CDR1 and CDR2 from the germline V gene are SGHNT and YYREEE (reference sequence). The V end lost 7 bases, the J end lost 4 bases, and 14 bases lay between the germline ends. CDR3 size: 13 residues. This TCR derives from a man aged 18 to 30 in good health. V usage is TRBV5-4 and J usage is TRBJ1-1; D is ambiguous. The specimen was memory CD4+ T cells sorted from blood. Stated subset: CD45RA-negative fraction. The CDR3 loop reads CASRRAVGTEAFF. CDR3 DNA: TGTGCCAGCCGCCGAGCAGTGGGCACTGAAGCTTTCTTT.